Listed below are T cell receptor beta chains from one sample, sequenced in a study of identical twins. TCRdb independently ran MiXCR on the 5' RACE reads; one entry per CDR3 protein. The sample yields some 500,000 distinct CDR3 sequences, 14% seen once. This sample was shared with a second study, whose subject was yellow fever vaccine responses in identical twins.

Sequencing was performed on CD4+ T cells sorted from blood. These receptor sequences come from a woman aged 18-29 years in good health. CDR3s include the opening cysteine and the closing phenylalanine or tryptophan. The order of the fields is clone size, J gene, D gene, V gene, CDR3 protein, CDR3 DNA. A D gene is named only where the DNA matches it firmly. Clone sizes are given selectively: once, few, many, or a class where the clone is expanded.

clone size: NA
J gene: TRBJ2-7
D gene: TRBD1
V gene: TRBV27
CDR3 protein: CASSSGTGALHEQYF
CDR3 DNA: TGTGCCAGCAGTTCCGGGACAGGGGCGCTCCACGAGCAGTACTTC

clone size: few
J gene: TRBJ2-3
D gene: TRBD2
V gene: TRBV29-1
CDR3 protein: CSESSGGQDTQYF
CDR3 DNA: TGCAGCGAGAGTAGCGGGGGACAAGATACGCAGTATTTT

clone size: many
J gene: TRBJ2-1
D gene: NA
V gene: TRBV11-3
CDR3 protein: CASSPPVSDEQFF
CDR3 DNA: TGTGCCAGCAGCCCACCCGTGAGCGATGAGCAGTTCTTC

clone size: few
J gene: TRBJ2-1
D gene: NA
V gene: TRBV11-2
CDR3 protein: CASSPEDSRFSYNEQFF
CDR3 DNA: TGTGCCAGCAGCCCGGAGGACAGTAGATTCTCCTACAATGAGCAGTTCTTC

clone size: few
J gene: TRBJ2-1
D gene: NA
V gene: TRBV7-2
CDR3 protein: CASSLGPPNEQFF
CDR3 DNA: TGTGCCAGCAGCTTGGGCCCCCCCAATGAGCAGTTCTTC

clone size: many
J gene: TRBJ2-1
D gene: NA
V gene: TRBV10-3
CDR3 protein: CAISESREPGFF
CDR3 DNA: TGTGCCATCAGTGAGTCCCGGGAACCTGGGTTCTTC

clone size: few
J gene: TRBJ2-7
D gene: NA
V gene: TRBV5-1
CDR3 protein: CASRWTHSYEQYF
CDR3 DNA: TGCGCCAGCAGGTGGACTCACTCCTACGAGCAGTACTTC

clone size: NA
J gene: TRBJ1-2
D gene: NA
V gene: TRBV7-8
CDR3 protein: CASSSTSAMYGYTF
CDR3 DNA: TGTGCCAGCAGCTCGACTTCCGCTATGTACGGCTACACCTTC

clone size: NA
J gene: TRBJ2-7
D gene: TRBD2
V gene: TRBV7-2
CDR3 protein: CASSLRSLAGEGFYEQYF
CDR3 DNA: TGTGCCAGCAGCTTACGCTCGTTAGCGGGAGAGGGCTTCTACGAGCAGTACTTC

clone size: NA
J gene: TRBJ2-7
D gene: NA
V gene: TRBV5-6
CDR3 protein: CASSASDSGDYEQYF
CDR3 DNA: TGTGCCAGCAGCGCATCAGACAGTGGGGATTACGAGCAGTACTTC

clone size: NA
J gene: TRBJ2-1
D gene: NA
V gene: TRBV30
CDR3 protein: CAWSVEEKQFF
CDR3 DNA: TGTGCCTGGAGTGTCGAGGAGAAGCAGTTCTTC

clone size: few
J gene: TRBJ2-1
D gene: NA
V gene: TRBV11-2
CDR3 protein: CASSSGGNRGPWSSYNEQFF
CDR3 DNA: TGTGCCAGCAGCTCAGGGGGGAATAGAGGGCCTTGGAGCTCCTACAATGAGCAGTTCTTC

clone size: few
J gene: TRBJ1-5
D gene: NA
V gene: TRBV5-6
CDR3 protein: CASSLKGRGDFSNQPQHF
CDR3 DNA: TGTGCCAGCAGCTTGAAGGGACGGGGAGATTTCAGCAATCAGCCCCAGCATTTT

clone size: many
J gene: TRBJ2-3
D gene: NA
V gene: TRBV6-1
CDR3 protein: CASSGSKSSHTDTQYF
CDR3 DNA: TGTGCCAGCAGTGGAAGCAAGTCCTCTCACACAGATACGCAGTATTTT

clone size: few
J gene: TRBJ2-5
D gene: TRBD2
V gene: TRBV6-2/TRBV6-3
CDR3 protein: CASSSESGIVRETQYF
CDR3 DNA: TGTGCCAGCAGTTCAGAGAGCGGGATAGTTCGAGAGACCCAGTACTTC

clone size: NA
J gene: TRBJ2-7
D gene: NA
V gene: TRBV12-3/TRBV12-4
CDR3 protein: CASSQDSSPYEQYF
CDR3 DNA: TGTGCCAGCAGTCAAGACAGCAGTCCCTACGAGCAGTACTTC

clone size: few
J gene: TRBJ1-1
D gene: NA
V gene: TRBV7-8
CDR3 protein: CASSLVLGRRNTEAFF
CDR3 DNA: TGTGCCAGCAGCTTGGTACTGGGACGGAGGAACACTGAAGCTTTCTTT

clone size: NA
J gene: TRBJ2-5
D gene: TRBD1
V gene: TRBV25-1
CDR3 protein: CASTKGQKKKTYQETQYF
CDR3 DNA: TGTGCCAGCACTAAGGGACAGAAGAAAAAGACGTACCAAGAGACCCAGTACTTC

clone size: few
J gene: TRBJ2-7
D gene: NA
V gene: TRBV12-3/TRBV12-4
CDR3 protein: CASSTEGPYEQYF
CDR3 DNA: TGTGCCAGCAGTACCGAGGGACCCTACGAGCAGTACTTC

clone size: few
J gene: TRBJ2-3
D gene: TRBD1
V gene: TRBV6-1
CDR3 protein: CASRRWDREDTDTQYF
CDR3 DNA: TGTGCCAGCAGACGGTGGGACAGGGAGGATACAGATACGCAGTATTTT

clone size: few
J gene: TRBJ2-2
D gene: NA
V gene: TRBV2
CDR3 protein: CASSVGTSGTGELFF
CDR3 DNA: TGTGCCAGCAGCGTGGGGACATCGGGGACCGGGGAGCTGTTTTTT

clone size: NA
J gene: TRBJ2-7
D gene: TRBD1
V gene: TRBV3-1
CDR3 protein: CASARDSGSYEQYF
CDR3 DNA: TGTGCCAGCGCTAGGGACAGCGGCTCCTACGAGCAGTACTTC

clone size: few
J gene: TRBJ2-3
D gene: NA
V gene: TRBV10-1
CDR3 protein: CASSVLANTDTQYF
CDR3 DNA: TGCGCCAGCAGCGTACTAGCTAACACAGATACGCAGTATTTT

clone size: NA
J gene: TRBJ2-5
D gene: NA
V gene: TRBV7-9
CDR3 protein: CASSLESGPRETQYF
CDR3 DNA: TGTGCCAGCAGCTTAGAATCAGGACCTCGGGAGACCCAGTACTTC

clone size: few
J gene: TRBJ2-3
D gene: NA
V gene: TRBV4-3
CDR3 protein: CASSPYVRDTQYF
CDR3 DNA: TGCGCCAGCAGCCCTTATGTTCGGGATACGCAGTATTTT

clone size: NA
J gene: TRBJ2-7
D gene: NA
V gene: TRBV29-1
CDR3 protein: CSVGPDTYYEQYF
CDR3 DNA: TGCAGCGTTGGCCCGGACACCTACTACGAGCAGTACTTC

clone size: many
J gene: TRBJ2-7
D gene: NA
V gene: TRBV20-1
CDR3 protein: CSARNPRSSYEQYF
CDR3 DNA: TGCAGTGCTAGAAATCCTAGGAGCTCCTACGAGCAGTACTTC

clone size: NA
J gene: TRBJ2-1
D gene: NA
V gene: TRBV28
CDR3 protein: CASGGGISSEQFF
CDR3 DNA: TGTGCCAGCGGGGGCGGCATTTCATCTGAGCAGTTCTTC

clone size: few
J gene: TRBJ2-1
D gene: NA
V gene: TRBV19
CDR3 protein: CASSISSSYNEQFF
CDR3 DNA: TGTGCCAGTAGTATATCGAGTTCGTACAATGAGCAGTTCTTC

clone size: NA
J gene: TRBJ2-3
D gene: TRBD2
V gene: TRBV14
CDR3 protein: CASSQGLAGVTTQYF
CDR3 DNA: TGTGCCAGCAGCCAAGGACTAGCGGGAGTAACTACGCAGTATTTT

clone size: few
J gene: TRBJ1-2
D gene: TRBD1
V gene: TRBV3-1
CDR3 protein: CASNLWAGTDGYTF
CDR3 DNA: TGTGCCAGCAACCTATGGGCAGGGACAGATGGCTACACCTTC

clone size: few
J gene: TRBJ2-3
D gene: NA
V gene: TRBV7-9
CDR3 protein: CASSPGQGLDTDTQYF
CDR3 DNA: TGTGCCAGCAGCCCAGGACAGGGACTAGACACAGATACGCAGTATTTT

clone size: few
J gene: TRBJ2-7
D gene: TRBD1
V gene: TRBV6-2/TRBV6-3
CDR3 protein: CASTHGGTGSYEQYF
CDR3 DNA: TGTGCCAGCACCCACGGAGGGACAGGGTCCTACGAGCAGTACTTC

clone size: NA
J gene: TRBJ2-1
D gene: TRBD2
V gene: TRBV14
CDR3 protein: CASSKGLASYNEQFF
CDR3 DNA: TGTGCCAGCAGCAAAGGACTAGCGAGCTACAATGAGCAGTTCTTC

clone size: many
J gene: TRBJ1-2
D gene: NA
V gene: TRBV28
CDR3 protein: CASSRNNYGYTF
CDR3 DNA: TGTGCCAGCAGCCGTAATAACTATGGCTACACCTTC

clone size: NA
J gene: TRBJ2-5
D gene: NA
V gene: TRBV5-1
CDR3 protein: CASKKVTGSGYTQYF
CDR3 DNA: TGCGCCAGCAAGAAAGTCACAGGGTCAGGTTATACCCAGTACTTC

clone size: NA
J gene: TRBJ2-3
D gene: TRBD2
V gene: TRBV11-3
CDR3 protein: CASSFTIAGEHTDTQYF
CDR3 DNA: TGTGCCAGCAGCTTTACGATAGCGGGGGAGCACACAGATACGCAGTATTTT